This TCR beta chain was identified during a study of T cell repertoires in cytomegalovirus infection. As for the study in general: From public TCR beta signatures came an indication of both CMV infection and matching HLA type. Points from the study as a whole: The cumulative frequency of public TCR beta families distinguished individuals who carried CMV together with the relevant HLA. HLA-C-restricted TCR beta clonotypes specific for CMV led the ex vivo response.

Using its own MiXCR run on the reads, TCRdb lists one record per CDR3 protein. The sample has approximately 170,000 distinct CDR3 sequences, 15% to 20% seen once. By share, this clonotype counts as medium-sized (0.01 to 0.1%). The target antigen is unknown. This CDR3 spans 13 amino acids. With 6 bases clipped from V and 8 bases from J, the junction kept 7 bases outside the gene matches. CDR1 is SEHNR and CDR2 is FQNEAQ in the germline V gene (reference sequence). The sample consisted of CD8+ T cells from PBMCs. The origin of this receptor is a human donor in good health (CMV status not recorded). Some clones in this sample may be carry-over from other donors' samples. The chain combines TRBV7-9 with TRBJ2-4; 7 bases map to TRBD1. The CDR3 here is CASRSKQGHIQYF. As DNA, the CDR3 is TGTGCCAGCAGGTCTAAACAGGGGCACATTCAGTACTTC.